The entry below gives a single T cell receptor beta chain sequence along with its context. The sample originates from a study of T cell responses to AZD1222 COVID-19 vaccine. Profiled with immunoSEQ multiplex PCR; TCRdb holds only in-frame clones, not every one. The sample contains under 150,000 clones, more than 75% of which appear only once. The germline V and J ends were trimmed by 5 bases and 2 bases, with 12 bases remaining between them. The CDR3 extends over 14 amino acids. CDR1 and CDR2 from the germline V gene are WSHSY and SAAADI. V gene TRBV10-2 combines with J gene TRBJ1-2; D call uncertain. This specimen was peripheral blood, taken on day 0 of AZD1222 vaccination. The TCR sequence derives from an adult in good health. The CDR3 DNA reads TGCGCCAGCAGTTCCGGCACGGGAAACTATGGCTACACCTTC. Residues: CASSSGTGNYGYTF.